Following are 17 T cell receptor beta chains from one sample sequenced in a study of T cell responses to AZD1222 COVID-19 vaccine. Repertoires were generated with immunoSEQ multiplex PCR, while TCRdb's copy carries only in-frame clones and drops some. The repertoire has 75,000 to 100,000 clones, roughly 90% of them found once; the top ten carry about 25%. This specimen consisted of peripheral blood, obtained on day 0 of AZD1222 vaccination. Receptor source: an adult in good health.

This clone was observed a single time. The genes are TRBV13 and TRBJ2-7; D ambiguous. The CDR3 totals 14 residues. Germline CDR1 is PRHDT and CDR2 is FYEKMQ (reference sequence). With 1 base removed from V and 2 bases from J, the gap between germline ends came to 9 bases. The CDR3 loop reads CASSLELRAYEQYF. The DNA for the CDR3 is TGTGCCAGCAGCTTAGAACTGCGTGCCTACGAGCAGTACTTC.

The chain carries TRBV4-3 and TRBJ2-6; D call uncertain. Trimming took 0 bases from V and 0 from J, leaving 15 bases between them. Looked up from germline, CDR1 is LGHNA and CDR2 is YSLEER. The CDR3 is made up of 19 amino acids. The CDR3 loop is CASSQDLVSFYSGANVLTF. DNA for the CDR3: TGCGCCAGCAGCCAAGATTTGGTCAGTTTTTACTCTGGGGCCAACGTCCTGACTTTC.

The gene calls are TRBV27 and TRBJ1-1, with D uncertain. Germline CDR1 is MNHEY and CDR2 is SMNVEV (reference sequence). This CDR3 region has 11 residues. The V gene lost 5 bases and the J gene lost 5 bases, with 6 bases spanning the gap. The CDR3 nucleotides are TGTGCCAGCAGTGGAACAACTGAAGCTTTCTTT. Translated, it gives CASSGTTEAFF.

J is TRBJ2-1 and V is TRBV2; no clear D gene. Germline V gene lookup returns CDR1 SNHLY and CDR2 FYNNEI. The CDR3 runs to 11 residues. Trimming took off 7 bases at V and 4 bases at J, with 5 bases between the two ends. This chain's CDR3 is CASNGYNEQFF. The CDR3, as DNA: TGTGCCAGCAATGGTTACAATGAGCAGTTCTTC.

This chain links TRBV7-9 with TRBJ2-5; D is perhaps TRBD1 (7 bases). Germline lookup yields CDR1 SEHNR and CDR2 FQNEAQ (reference sequence). This CDR3 contains 14 residues. Trimming took 5 bases from V and 4 from J, leaving 14 bases between them. The CDR3 nucleotides are TGTGCCAGCAGCGCCCCAGGGGGGCGAGAGACCCAGTACTTC. Its protein is CASSAPGGRETQYF. Together with reference TRBV7-9 and TRBJ2-5, the CDR3 gives the full variable domain: DTGVSQNPRHKITKRGQNVTFRCDPISEHNRLYWYRQTLGQGPEFLTYFQNEAQLEKSRLLSDRFSAERPKGSFSTLEIQRTEQGDSAMYLCASSAPGGRETQYFGPGTRLLVL.

The genes are TRBV6-5 and TRBJ2-1; D assignment may be TRBD1 or TRBD2 (5 bases each). The CDR3 has 14 amino acids. Germline V gene lookup returns CDR1 MNHEY and CDR2 SVGAGI. V lost 10 bases and J lost 7, with 20 bases in between. As DNA, the CDR3 is TGTGCCACCAGGCTGGTTTTGGGGGATAATGAGCAGTTCTTC. Residues: CATRLVLGDNEQFF.

This clone was found a few times. The chain links TRBV19 to TRBJ2-3, with a possible D match to TRBD1 (6 bases). Germline assignment: CDR1 LNHDA and CDR2 SQIVND (reference sequence). This CDR3 region has 14 residues. V dropped 3 bases and J dropped 4 bases, with 11 bases sitting between them. DNA for the CDR3: TGTGCCAGTAGTATCCTACGGACAGCAGATACGCAGTATTTT. It codes for CASSILRTADTQYF.

CDR3 loop: CAIKDDQPQHF. In DNA form, the CDR3 reads TGTGCCATCAAGGATGATCAGCCCCAGCATTTT. The chain carries TRBV10-3 and TRBJ1-5; D call uncertain. The ends were cut back, 7 bases at V and 5 bases at J, with 6 bases in the middle. Germline CDR1 ENHRY, CDR2 SYGVKD. The CDR3 is 11 amino acids.

This sequence joins TRBV7-9 and TRBJ2-3; D is perhaps TRBD1 (6 bases). The CDR3 is made up of 19 amino acids. The V gene lost 5 bases and the J gene lost 7 bases, with 31 bases spanning the gap. The germline V gene encodes CDR1 SEHNR and CDR2 FQNEAQ (reference sequence). CDR3 amino acids: CASSGPLMGQGWTENTQYF. The CDR3 bases are TGTGCCAGCAGCGGACCCCTCATGGGGCAGGGGTGGACAGAGAATACGCAGTATTTT.

The rearrangement uses TRBV6-1 and TRBJ2-2, with D possibly TRBD1 on 6 matching bases. The CDR3 has 15 residues. Between the trimmed V and J ends, which lost 1 base and 5 bases, there was a span of 11 bases. Germline-derived CDR1 and CDR2 are MNHNS and SASEGT. The DNA of the CDR3 is TGTGCCAGCAGTGAAGTAGAACAGGGAACCGGGGAGCTGTTTTTT. This translates into CASSEVEQGTGELFF.

The chain couples TRBV5-4 to TRBJ2-1, with D possibly TRBD2 on 5 matching bases. Germline CDR1 and CDR2: SGHNT and YYREEE (reference sequence). The CDR3 consists of 15 residues. V lost 6 bases, J lost 0 bases, and 13 bases lay in between. CDR3: CASTHPGSSYNEQFF. The CDR3 nucleotides are TGTGCCAGCACCCACCCTGGGAGCTCCTACAATGAGCAGTTCTTC.

The chain is built from TRBV5-1 and TRBJ2-3; D possibly corresponds to TRBD1 (5 bases). Looked up from germline, CDR1 is SGHRS and CDR2 is YFSETQ. Deletions cut 0 bases from V and 2 bases from J, with 10 bases between. The CDR3 contains 15 residues. In DNA, the CDR3 is TGCGCCAGCAGCTTGGCGACAGACCCCACAGATACGCAGTATTTT. The encoded protein is CASSLATDPTDTQYF.

The chain combines TRBV19 with TRBJ2-1; 9 positions match TRBD1. The germline V gene has CDR1 LNHDA and CDR2 SQIVND (reference sequence). V gave up 5 bases and J gave up 4 bases; unmatched junction bases: 9. The CDR3 sequence is 16 residues long. The CDR3 DNA is TGTGCCAGTAGTGCGCGCCGGGACAGGGATTACAATGAGCAGTTCTTC. Translating gives CASSARRDRDYNEQFF.

This clone was observed a few times. The V and J genes are TRBV24-1 and TRBJ2-2; no firm D call. The CDR3 is made up of 15 amino acids. Germline CDR1 and CDR2: KGHDR and SFDVKD. V dropped 0 bases and J dropped 8 bases, with 12 bases sitting between them. DNA of the CDR3: TGTGCCACCAGTGATTTGCCCGGGCCAAGGGGGGAGCTGTTTTTT. It codes for CATSDLPGPRGELFF.

The genes are TRBV2 and TRBJ1-5; 7 bases are a match to TRBD1. Looked up from germline, CDR1 is SNHLY and CDR2 is FYNNEI. V lost 1 base and J lost 5; bases outside the gene matches: 2. CDR3 size: 14 residues. The CDR3 sequence is CASSEEQGDQPQHF. Here the CDR3 DNA reads TGTGCCAGCAGTGAAGAGCAGGGGGATCAGCCCCAGCATTTT.

This clone has a handful of counts. The chain has TRBV7-6 and TRBJ2-3; the match to TRBD2 covers 11 bases. The CDR3 contains 16 residues. The V gene's germline CDR1 is SGHVS and CDR2 FNYEAQ. Losses at the gene ends were 1 base for V and 4 bases for J; bases not matched to a gene: 4. DNA for the CDR3: TGTGCCAGCAGCTTAGTCCTAGCGGGAGGTGCAGATACGCAGTATTTT. Translating it yields CASSLVLAGGADTQYF.

The rearrangement links TRBV2 to TRBJ2-7, with unresolved D. The length of the CDR3 is 13 residues. The germline V and J ends were trimmed by 7 bases and 0 bases, with 10 bases remaining between them. CDR1 SNHLY and CDR2 FYNNEI come from the germline V gene. The CDR3 reads CASKRLLSYEQYF. CDR3 coding DNA: TGTGCCAGCAAACGGCTTCTCTCCTACGAGCAGTACTTC. The full variable domain, its missing parts supplied by reference TRBV2 and TRBJ2-7, is EPEVTQTPSHQVTQMGQEVILRCVPISNHLYFYWYRQILGQKVEFLVSFYNNEISEKSEIFDDQFSVERPDGSNFTLKIRSTKLEDSAMYFCASKRLLSYEQYFGPGTRLTVT.